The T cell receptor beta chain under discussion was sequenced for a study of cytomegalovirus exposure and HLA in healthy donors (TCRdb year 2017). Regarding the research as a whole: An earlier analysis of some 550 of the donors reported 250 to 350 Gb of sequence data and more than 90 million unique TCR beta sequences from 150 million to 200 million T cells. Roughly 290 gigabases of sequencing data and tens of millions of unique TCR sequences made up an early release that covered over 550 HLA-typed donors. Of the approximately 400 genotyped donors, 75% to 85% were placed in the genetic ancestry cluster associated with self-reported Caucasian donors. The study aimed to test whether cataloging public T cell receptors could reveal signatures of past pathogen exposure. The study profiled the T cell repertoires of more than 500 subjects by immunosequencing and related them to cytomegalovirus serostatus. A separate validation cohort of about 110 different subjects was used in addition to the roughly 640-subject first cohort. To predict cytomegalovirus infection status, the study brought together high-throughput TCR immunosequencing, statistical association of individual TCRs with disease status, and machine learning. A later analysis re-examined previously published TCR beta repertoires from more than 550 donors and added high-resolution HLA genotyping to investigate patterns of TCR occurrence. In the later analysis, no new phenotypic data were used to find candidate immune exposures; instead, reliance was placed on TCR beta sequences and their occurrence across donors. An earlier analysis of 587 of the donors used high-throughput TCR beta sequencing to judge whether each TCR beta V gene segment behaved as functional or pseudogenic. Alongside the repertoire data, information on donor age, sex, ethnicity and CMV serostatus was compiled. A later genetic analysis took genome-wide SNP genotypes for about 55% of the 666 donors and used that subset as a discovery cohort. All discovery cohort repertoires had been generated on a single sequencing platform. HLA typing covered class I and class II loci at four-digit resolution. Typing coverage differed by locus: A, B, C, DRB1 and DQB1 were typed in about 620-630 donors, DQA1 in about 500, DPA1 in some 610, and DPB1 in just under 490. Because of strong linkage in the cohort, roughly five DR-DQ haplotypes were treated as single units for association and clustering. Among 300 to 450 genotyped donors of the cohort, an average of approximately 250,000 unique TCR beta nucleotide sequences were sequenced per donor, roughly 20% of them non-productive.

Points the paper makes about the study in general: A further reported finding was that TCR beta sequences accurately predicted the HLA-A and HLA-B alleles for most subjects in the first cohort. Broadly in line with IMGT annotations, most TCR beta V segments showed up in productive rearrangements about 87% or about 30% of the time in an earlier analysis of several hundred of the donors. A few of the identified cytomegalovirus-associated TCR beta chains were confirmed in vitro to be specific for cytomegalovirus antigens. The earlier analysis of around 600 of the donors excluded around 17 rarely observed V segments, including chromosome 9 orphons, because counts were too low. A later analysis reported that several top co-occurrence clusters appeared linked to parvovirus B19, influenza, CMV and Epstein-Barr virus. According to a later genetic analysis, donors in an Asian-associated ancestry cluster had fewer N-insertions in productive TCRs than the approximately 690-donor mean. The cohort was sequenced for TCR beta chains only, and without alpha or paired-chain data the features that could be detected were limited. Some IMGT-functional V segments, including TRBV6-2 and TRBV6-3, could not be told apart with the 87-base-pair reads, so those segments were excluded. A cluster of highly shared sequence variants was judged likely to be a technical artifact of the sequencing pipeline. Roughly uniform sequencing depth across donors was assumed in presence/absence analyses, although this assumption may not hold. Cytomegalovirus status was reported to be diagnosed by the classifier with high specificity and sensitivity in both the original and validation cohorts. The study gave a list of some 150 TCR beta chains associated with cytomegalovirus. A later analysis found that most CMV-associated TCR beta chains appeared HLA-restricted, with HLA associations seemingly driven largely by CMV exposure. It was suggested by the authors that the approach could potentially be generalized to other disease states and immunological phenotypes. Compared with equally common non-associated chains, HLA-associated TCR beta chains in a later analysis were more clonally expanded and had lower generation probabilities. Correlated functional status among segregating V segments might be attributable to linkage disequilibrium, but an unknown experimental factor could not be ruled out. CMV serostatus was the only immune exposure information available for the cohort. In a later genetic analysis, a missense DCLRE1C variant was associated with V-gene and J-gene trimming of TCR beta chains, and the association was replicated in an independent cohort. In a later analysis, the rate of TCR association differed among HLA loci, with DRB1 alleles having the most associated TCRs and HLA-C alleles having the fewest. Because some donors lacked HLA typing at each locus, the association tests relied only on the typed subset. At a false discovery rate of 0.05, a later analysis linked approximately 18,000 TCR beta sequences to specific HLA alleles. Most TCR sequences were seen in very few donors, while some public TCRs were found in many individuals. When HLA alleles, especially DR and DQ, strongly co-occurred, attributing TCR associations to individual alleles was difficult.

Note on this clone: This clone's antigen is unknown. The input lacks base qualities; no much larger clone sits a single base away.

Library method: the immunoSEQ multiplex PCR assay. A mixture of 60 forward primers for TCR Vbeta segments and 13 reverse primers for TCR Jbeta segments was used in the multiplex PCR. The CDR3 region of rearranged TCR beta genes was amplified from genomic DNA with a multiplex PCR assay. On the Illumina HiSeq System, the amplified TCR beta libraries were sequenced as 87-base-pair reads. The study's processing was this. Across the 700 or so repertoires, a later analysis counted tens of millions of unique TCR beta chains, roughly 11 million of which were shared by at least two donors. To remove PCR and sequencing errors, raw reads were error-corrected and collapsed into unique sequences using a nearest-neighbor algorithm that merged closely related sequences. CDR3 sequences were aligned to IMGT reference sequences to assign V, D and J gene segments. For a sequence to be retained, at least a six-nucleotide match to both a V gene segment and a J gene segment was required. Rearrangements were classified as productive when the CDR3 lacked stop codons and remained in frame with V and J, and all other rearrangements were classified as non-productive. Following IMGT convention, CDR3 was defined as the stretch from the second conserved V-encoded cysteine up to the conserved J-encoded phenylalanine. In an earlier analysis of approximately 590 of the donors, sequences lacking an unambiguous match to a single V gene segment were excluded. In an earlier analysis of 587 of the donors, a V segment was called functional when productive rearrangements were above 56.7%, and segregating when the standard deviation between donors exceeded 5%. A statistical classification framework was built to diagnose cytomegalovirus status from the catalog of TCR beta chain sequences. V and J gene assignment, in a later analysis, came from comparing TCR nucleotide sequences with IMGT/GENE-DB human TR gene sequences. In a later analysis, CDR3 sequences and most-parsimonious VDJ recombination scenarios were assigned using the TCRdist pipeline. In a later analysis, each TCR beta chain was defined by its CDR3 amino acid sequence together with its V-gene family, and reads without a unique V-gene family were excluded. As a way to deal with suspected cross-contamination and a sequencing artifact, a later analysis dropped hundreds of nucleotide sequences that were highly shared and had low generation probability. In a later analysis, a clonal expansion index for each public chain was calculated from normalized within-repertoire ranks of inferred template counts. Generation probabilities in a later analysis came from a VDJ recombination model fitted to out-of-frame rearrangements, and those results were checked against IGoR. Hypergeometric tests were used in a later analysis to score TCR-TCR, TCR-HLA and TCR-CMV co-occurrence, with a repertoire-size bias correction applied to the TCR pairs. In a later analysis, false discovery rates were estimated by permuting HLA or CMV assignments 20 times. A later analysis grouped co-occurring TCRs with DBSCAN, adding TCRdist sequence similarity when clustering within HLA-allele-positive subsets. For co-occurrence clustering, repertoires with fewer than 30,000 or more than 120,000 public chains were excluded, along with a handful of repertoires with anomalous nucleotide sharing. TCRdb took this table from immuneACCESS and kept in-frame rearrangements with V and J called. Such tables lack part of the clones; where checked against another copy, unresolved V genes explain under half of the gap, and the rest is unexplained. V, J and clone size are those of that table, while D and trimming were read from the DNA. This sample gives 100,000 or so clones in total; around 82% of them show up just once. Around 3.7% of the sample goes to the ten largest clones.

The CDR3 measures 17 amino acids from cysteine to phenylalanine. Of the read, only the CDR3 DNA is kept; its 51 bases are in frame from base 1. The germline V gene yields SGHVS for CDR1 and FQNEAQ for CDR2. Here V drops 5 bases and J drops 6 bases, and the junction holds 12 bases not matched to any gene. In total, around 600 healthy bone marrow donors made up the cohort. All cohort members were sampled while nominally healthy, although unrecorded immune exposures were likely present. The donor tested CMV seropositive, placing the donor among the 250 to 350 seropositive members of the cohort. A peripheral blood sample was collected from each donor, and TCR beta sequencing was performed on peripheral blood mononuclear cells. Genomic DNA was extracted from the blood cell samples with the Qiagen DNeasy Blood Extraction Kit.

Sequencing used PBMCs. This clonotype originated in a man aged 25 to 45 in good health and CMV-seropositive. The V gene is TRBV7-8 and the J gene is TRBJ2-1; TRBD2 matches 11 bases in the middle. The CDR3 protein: CASSPPSPSGRSNEQFF. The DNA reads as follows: TGTGCCAGCAGCCCTCCCTCTCCTAGCGGGAGGAGCAATGAGCAGTTCTTC.